Below, one T cell receptor (beta chain) is given with its context. The sample comes from a study of technical replicates of blood from several donors. Some clones are missing from TCRdb's copy, which holds only in-frame ones; the method was immunoSEQ multiplex PCR. This table holds some 80,000 clones, around 94% found once. Germline CDR1 is SNHLY and CDR2 is FYNNEI. The CDR3 extends over 12 amino acids. With 8 bases removed from V and 1 base from J, the gap between germline ends came to 9 bases. V usage is TRBV2 and J usage is TRBJ2-7, with D perhaps TRBD1 (6 bases). This TCR derives from a human donor in good health. Sequenced sample: T cells isolated from PBMCs. The CDR3 loop reads CASGQLSYEQYF. The CDR3 nucleotides are TGTGCCAGCGGACAGTTGTCCTACGAGCAGTACTTC.